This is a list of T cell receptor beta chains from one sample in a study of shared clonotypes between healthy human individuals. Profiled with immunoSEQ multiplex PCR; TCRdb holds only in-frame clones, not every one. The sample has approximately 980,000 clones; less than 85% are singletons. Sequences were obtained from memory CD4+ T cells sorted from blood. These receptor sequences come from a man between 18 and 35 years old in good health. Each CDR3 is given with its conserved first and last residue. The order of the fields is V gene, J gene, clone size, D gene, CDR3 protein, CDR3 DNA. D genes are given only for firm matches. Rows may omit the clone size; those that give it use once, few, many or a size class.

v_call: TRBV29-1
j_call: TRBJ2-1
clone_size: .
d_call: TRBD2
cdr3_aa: CSGTGTSGGGSYNEQFF
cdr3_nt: TGCAGCGGTACCGGGACTAGCGGGGGTGGATCCTACAATGAGCAGTTCTTC

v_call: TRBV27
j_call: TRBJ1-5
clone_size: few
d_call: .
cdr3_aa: CASSLSGGGNQPQHF
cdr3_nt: TGTGCCAGCAGTTTATCCGGGGGAGGGAATCAGCCCCAGCATTTT

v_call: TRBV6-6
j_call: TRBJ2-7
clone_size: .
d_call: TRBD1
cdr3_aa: CASRAPGQGMSYEQYF
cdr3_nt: TGTGCCAGCAGGGCTCCGGGACAGGGGATGTCCTACGAGCAGTACTTC

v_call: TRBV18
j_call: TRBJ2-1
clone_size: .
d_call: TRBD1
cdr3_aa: CASSPYETGGWGEQFF
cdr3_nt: TGTGCCAGCTCACCATATGAGACAGGGGGATGGGGTGAGCAGTTCTTC

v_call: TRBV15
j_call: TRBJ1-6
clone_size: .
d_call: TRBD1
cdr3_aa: CATSRDKGAGNLSPLHF
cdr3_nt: TGTGCCACCAGCAGAGATAAGGGGGCCGGTAATTTATCACCCCTCCACTTT

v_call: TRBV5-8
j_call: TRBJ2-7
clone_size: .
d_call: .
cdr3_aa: CASSRNFQGVYEQYF
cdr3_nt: TGTGCCAGCAGCCGTAACTTTCAAGGTGTCTACGAGCAGTACTTC

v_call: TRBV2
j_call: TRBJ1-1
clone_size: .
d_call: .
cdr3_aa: CASSGQMNTEAFF
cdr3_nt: TGTGCCAGCAGCGGACAGATGAACACTGAAGCTTTCTTT

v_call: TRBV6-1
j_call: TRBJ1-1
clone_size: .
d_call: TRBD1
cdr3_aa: CASIRQGGNTEAFF
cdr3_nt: TGTGCCAGCATCCGACAGGGCGGGAACACTGAAGCTTTCTTT

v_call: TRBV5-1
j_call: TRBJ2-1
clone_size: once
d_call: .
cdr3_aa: CASSLIPAKNEQFF
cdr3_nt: TGCGCCAGCAGCTTGATCCCGGCGAAGAATGAGCAGTTCTTC

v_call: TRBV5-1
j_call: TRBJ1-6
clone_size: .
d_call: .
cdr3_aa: CASSSESLSRQGQNLHF
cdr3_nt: TGCGCCAGCAGCTCAGAGTCTCTGTCGCGCCAAGGACAAAACCTCCACTTT

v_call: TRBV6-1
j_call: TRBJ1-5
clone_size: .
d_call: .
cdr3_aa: CASLTLRGSNQPQHF
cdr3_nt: TGTGCCAGCCTTACCTTGAGGGGGAGCAATCAGCCCCAGCATTTT

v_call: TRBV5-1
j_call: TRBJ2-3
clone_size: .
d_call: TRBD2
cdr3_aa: CASSLGLAGDTQYF
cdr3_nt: TGCGCCAGCAGCTTGGGGCTAGCGGGGGATACGCAGTATTTT

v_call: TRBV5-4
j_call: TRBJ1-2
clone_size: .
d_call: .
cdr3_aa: CASSIPPPANYGYTF
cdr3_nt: TGTGCCAGCAGCATCCCACCCCCAGCTAACTATGGCTACACCTTC

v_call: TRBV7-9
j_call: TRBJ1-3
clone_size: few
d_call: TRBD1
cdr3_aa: CASSFAGGSGNTIYF
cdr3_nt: TGTGCCAGCAGCTTTGCAGGGGGTTCCGGAAACACCATATATTTT

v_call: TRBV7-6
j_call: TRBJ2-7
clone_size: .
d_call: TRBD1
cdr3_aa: CASSARQGDLDEQYF
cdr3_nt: TGTGCCAGCAGCGCTAGACAGGGGGATCTTGACGAGCAGTACTTC

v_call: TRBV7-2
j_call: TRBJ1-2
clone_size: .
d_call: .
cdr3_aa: CASSLGWGAGYGYTF
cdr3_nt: TGTGCCAGCAGCTTAGGGTGGGGCGCGGGCTATGGCTACACCTTC

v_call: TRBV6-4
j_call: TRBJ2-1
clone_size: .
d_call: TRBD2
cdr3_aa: CASSSALGGGEQFF
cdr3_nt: TGTGCCAGCAGTTCTGCCCTTGGGGGGGGTGAGCAGTTCTTC

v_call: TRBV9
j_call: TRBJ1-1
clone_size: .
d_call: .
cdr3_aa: CASSVGTGNTEAFF
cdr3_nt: TGTGCCAGCAGCGTAGGGACGGGGAACACTGAAGCTTTCTTT

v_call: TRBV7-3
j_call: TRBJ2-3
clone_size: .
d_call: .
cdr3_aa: CASSLGVADTQYF
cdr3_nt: TGTGCCAGCAGCTTGGGGGTGGCAGATACGCAGTATTTT

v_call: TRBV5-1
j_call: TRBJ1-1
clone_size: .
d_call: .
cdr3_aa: CASSSQANTEAFF
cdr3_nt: TGCGCCAGCAGCTCACAAGCGAACACTGAAGCTTTCTTT

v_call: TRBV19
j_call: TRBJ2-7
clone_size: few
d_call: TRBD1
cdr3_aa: CASSPGTGAAEQYF
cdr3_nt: TGTGCCAGTAGTCCGGGGACAGGGGCAGCCGAGCAGTACTTC

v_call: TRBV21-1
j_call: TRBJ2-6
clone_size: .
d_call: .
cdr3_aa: CASSKDGGSGANVLTF
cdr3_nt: TGTGCCAGCAGCAAAGATGGCGGCTCTGGGGCCAACGTCCTGACTTTC

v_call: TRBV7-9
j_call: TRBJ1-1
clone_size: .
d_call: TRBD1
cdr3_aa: CASSPRQGRTMNTEAFF
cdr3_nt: TGTGCCAGCAGCCCGCGACAGGGTAGAACCATGAACACTGAAGCTTTCTTT

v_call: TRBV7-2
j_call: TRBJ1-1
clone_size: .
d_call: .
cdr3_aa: CASSRGQTYTEAFF
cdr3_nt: TGTGCCAGCAGCCGAGGACAGACCTACACTGAAGCTTTCTTT

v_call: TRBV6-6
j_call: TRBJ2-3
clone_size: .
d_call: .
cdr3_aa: CASRAAGNTDTQYF
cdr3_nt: TGTGCCAGCAGGGCGGCAGGGAACACAGATACGCAGTATTTT

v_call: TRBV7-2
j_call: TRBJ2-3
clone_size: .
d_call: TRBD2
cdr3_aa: CASSLVSGSLGTQYF
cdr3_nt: TGTGCCAGCAGCTTAGTCAGCGGGAGTCTCGGTACGCAGTATTTT

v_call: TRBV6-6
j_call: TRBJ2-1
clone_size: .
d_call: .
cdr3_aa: CASASLSGNEQFF
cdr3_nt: TGTGCCAGTGCATCCTTGTCGGGCAATGAGCAGTTCTTC

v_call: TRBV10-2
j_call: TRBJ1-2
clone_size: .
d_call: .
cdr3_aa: CASSESGGWGRSGYTF
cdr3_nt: TGCGCCAGCAGTGAGTCTGGAGGGTGGGGTAGGAGTGGCTACACCTTC

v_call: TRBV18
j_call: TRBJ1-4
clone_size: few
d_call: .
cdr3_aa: CASSLHPPTNEKLFF
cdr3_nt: TGTGCCAGCTCACTACACCCCCCAACTAATGAAAAACTGTTTTTT

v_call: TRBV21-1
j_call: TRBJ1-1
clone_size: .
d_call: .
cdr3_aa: CASSKAGVENTEAFF
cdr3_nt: TGTGCCAGCAGCAAAGCAGGGGTGGAGAACACTGAAGCTTTCTTT

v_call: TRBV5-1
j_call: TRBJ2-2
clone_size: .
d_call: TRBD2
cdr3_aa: CASTPAGSNTGELFF
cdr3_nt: TGCGCCAGCACCCCAGCGGGATCGAACACCGGGGAGCTGTTTTTT

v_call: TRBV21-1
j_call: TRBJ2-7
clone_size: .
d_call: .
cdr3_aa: CASSRTGLAGHSYEQYF
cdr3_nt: TGTGCCAGCAGCAGAACGGGACTAGCGGGTCACTCCTACGAGCAGTACTTC